The 30 T cell receptor beta chains in this list originate from one sample, sequenced in a study of cytomegalovirus exposure and HLA in healthy donors. The PCR ran on 60 Vbeta and 13 Jbeta primers. Here immunoSEQ multiplex PCR was the method, and the copy in TCRdb shows in-frame clones only, minus some. Here the sample spans 200,000 or so clones, 83% being singletons. Sequencing input: PBMCs. The receptors here all came from a girl under 18 in good health and CMV-seronegative.

The chain has TRBV9 and TRBJ2-1; 7 bases line up with TRBD1. With V trimmed by 1 base and J by 5 bases, 6 bases remained unmatched. This CDR3 is built from 15 residues. The germline V gene encodes CDR1 SGDLS and CDR2 YYNGEE. The CDR3 bases are TGTGCCAGCAGCGTATTGGGGACAGTAAACAATGAGCAGTTCTTC. It is translated as CASSVLGTVNNEQFF.

The chain has TRBV6-1 and TRBJ2-1; 9 positions agree with TRBD2. J gave up 7 bases and V 4 bases, and 5 bases lay outside the gene matches. Germline loops: CDR1 MNHNS, CDR2 SASEGT. This CDR3 spans 14 amino acids. CDR3 amino acids: CASSAGGRANEQFF. CDR3 DNA sequence: TGTGCCAGCAGTGCGGGCGGGAGGGCTAATGAGCAGTTCTTC.

The rearrangement links TRBV5-1 to TRBJ2-5, with 8 bases identical to TRBD1. TRBJ2-7 matches the DNA end more closely, so the J call is doubtful. Germline lookup yields CDR1 SGHRS and CDR2 YFSETQ. This CDR3 comprises 13 residues. The CDR3 nucleotides read TGCGCCAGCAGGGGACAGGACGCCTACGAGCAGTACTTC. Residues: CASRGQDAYEQYF.

J is TRBJ2-6 and V is TRBV7-8; D gene unclear. Germline V gene sequence: CDR1 SGHVS, CDR2 FQNEAQ. CDR3 length: 17 amino acids. V lost 1 base, J lost 3 bases, and 13 bases lay in between. CDR3 DNA sequence: TGTGCCAGCAGCTTAGGGTGGCGGCGTTTTGGGGCCAACGTCCTGACTTTC. This codes for CASSLGWRRFGANVLTF.

This sequence joins TRBV5-1 and TRBJ2-1, with TRBD2 matching over 13 bases. The CDR3 runs to 18 residues. CDR1 is SGHRS, CDR2 YFSETQ, per germline. V was clipped by 2 bases and J by 4 bases; unmatched bases: 9. As DNA, the CDR3 is TGCGCCAGCAGCTTACAGGGGACTAGCGGGATAACGTACAATGAGCAGTTCTTC. This sequence encodes CASSLQGTSGITYNEQFF.

This clone came up once. V usage is TRBV11-2 and J usage is TRBJ2-7; D is unclear. The germline CDR1 and CDR2 sequences are SGHAT and FQNNGV. Trimming shortened V by 5 bases and J by 3 bases, and 5 bases separated the two germline ends. CDR3 length: 11 amino acids. DNA for the CDR3: TGTGCCAGCAGCCCCCACTACGAGCAGTACTTC. Translation: CASSPHYEQYF.

The V call is TRBV5-1, the J call TRBJ1-4, with no clear D. CDR3 length equals 17 residues. The V gene's germline CDR1 is SGHRS and CDR2 YFSETQ. With 4 bases removed from V and 0 bases from J, the gap between germline ends came to 16 bases. CDR3: CASSRDLSSATNEKLFF. CDR3 in DNA: TGCGCCAGCAGCCGAGACTTGTCATCCGCAACTAATGAAAAACTGTTTTTT.

V and J are TRBV29-1 and TRBJ1-1, with a possible D match to TRBD1 (6 bases). The CDR3 spans 15 residues. Germline V gene lookup returns CDR1 SQVTM and CDR2 ANQGSEA. Trimming took 4 bases from V and 4 from J, leaving 19 bases between them. The CDR3 spells CSVGGVDRGFTEAFF. The CDR3 nucleotides read TGCAGCGTTGGGGGTGTGGACAGAGGCTTCACTGAAGCTTTCTTT.

The genes are TRBV12-5 and TRBJ2-3; 7 bases align to TRBD1. Per germline, CDR1 LGHNT and CDR2 FRNRAP. V was pared by 1 base and J by 2 bases, with 6 bases of the junction left unmatched. The CDR3 length is 16 residues. The CDR3 DNA is TGTGCTAGTGGTTTGGACGGGGACAGAGCCACAGATACGCAGTATTTT. Translation gives CASGLDGDRATDTQYF.

This chain joins TRBV4-3 and TRBJ2-1; 8 nucleotides align to TRBD2. CDR1 and CDR2 (germline): LGHNA, YSLEER. The CDR3 totals 15 residues. J was trimmed by 7 bases and V by 0 bases; bases with no gene match: 5. CDR3 DNA: TGCGCCAGCAGCCAAGACGGGGGGGCCTGGAATGAGCAGTTCTTC. Translation gives CASSQDGGAWNEQFF.

This chain connects TRBV20-1 to TRBJ2-3, with D hard to call. V was clipped by 4 bases and J by 6 bases, with 5 bases between them. This CDR3 has 10 residues. CDR1 and CDR2 from the germline V gene are DFQATT and SNEGSKA (reference sequence). This CDR3 is CSATLDTQYF. The CDR3 DNA follows: TGCAGTGCTACGTTGGATACGCAGTATTTT.

This clone appeared a few times. The chain has TRBV4-3 and TRBJ2-7, with no clear D. The length of the CDR3 is 15 residues. Deletions cut 1 base from V and 3 bases from J, with 13 bases between. Germline loops: CDR1 LGHNA, CDR2 YSLEER. CDR3 sequence (DNA): TGCGCCAGCAGCCAAGCGTTCTCTAGAATCTACGAGCAGTACTTC. Amino acid sequence: CASSQAFSRIYEQYF.

The chain recombines TRBV2 with TRBJ2-3, with 7 positions matching TRBD1. V gave up 3 bases and J gave up 4 bases; unmatched junction bases: 4. The CDR3 loop spans 14 amino acids. Germline CDR1 and CDR2: SNHLY and FYNNEI. CDR3 amino acids: CASSEDRPADTQYF. The DNA for the CDR3 is TGTGCCAGCAGTGAGGACAGGCCGGCAGATACGCAGTATTTT.

The chain couples TRBV7-2 to TRBJ2-7, with D tentatively TRBD2 (6 bases). The CDR3 length is 13 residues. The germline CDR1 and CDR2 sequences are SGHTA and FQGNSA. The V end lost 4 bases, the J end lost 3 bases, and 10 bases lay between the germline ends. The CDR3 bases are TGTGCCAGCAGCTCGCGGGACGGCTACGAGCAGTACTTC. The encoded protein is CASSSRDGYEQYF.

The chain couples TRBV7-6 to TRBJ2-5; D is perhaps TRBD2 (6 bases). Germline V lookup: CDR1 SGHVS, CDR2 FNYEAQ. This CDR3 comprises 15 residues. With 8 bases removed from V and 2 bases from J, the gap between germline ends came to 18 bases. CDR3 sequence reads: CASGLLPRGQETQYF. The CDR3 DNA reads as TGTGCCAGCGGGCTTCTACCGCGGGGACAAGAGACCCAGTACTTC.

The V gene is TRBV7-2, the J gene TRBJ2-5; weak D call: TRBD1 (5 bases). CDR3 length equals 15 residues. Trimming took off 6 bases at V and 4 bases at J, with 18 bases between the two ends. CDR1 is SGHTA, CDR2 FQGNSA, per germline. The CDR3 coding sequence is TGTGCCAGCAGGCAGTGGGGCGGAGTGGGAGAGACCCAGTACTTC. Protein: CASRQWGGVGETQYF.

The chain employs TRBV7-9 and TRBJ1-6; D perhaps matches TRBD1 (6 bases). With 0 bases removed from V and 7 bases from J, the gap between germline ends came to 13 bases. This CDR3 is 16 amino acids long. Germline CDR1 is SEHNR and CDR2 is FQNEAQ (reference sequence). CDR3 amino acids: CASSLASGAGNSPLHF. DNA for the CDR3: TGTGCCAGCAGCTTAGCGTCAGGGGCAGGGAATTCACCCCTCCACTTT.

The chain employs TRBV6-1 and TRBJ1-4, with D possibly TRBD1 on 6 matching bases. Trimming removed 5 bases at V and 3 bases at J, with 7 bases between. This CDR3 is 13 amino acids long. Per the germline V gene, CDR1 is MNHNS and CDR2 is SASEGT. Here the CDR3 DNA reads TGTGCCAGCAGTAGGACAGCTAATGAAAAACTGTTTTTT. It translates to CASSRTANEKLFF.

The rearrangement joins TRBV19 to TRBJ2-2; D perhaps matches TRBD2 (5 bases). Trimming took off 4 bases at V and 6 bases at J, with 12 bases between the two ends. The CDR3 is 14 amino acids. CDR1 is LNHDA, CDR2 SQIVND, per germline (reference sequence). The CDR3: CASSRWASSGELFF. In nucleotides, the CDR3 is TGTGCCAGTAGTAGGTGGGCTAGCTCCGGGGAGCTGTTTTTT.

This chain joins TRBV19 and TRBJ1-2; D ambiguous. Germline CDR1 LNHDA, CDR2 SQIVND (reference sequence). The CDR3 runs 14 residues. V lost 3 bases to trimming and J lost 1 base, with 9 bases between them. CDR3 sequence: CASSIAGVNYGYTF. The CDR3 DNA reads as TGTGCCAGTAGTATCGCGGGAGTTAACTATGGCTACACCTTC.

The chain carries TRBV2 and TRBJ1-5; TRBD1 is a possible D gene (5 bases). CDR3 length equals 12 residues. Trimming left V 4 bases short and J 5 bases short, with 6 bases between. Per germline, CDR1 SNHLY and CDR2 FYNNEI. CDR3 nucleotides: TGTGCCAGCAGTGGACAGTATCAGCCCCAGCATTTT. Its protein is CASSGQYQPQHF.

The V and J genes are TRBV4-2 and TRBJ2-2, with D possibly matching TRBD1 (6 bases). Trimming took off 4 bases at V and 3 bases at J, with 15 bases between the two ends. The CDR3 runs 16 residues. Germline V lookup: CDR1 LGHNA, CDR2 YNFKEQ. In DNA, the CDR3 is TGTGCCAGCAGCCTAGAGGGGACAAGGGACACCGGGGAGCTGTTTTTT. Translation gives CASSLEGTRDTGELFF.

J is TRBJ1-2 and V is TRBV30, with D uncertain. Trimming took off 5 bases at V and 7 bases at J, with 11 bases between the two ends. In germline, CDR1 is GTSNPN, CDR2 SVGIG (reference sequence). The CDR3 contains 11 residues. CDR3 protein: CAWGSVSGYTF. Here the CDR3 DNA reads TGTGCCTGGGGCAGCGTCAGTGGCTACACCTTC.

The chain uses TRBV28 and TRBJ2-7, with D possibly being TRBD2 (7 bases). CDR3 length: 15 residues. The germline CDR1 and CDR2 sequences are MDHEN and SYDVKM. Trimming removed 3 bases from V and 0 bases from J, with 12 bases in between. The CDR3 nucleotides are TGTGCCAGCAGTTTTGGGGGGGCCCACTCCTACGAGCAGTACTTC. Protein sequence: CASSFGGAHSYEQYF.

The chain joins TRBV2 to TRBJ1-6, with D uncertain. The CDR3 has 21 residues. Germline V gives CDR1 SNHLY, CDR2 FYNNEI. V was shortened by 1 base and J by 8 bases, with 30 bases between the two germline ends. The CDR3 coding sequence is TGTGCCAGCAGTGAAGTCCCTTGGACGGAAAACCGCCCGACTATGGATTCACCCCTCCACTTT. Protein: CASSEVPWTENRPTMDSPLHF.

The chain is built from TRBV4-2 and TRBJ1-2; D ambiguous. In germline, CDR1 is LGHNA, CDR2 YNFKEQ. The V and J ends lost 1 base and 5 bases respectively, with 8 bases between them. The CDR3 spans 13 residues. For the CDR3, the DNA is TGTGCCAGCAGCCAAGGGCAGTCTTATGGCTACACCTTC. Its protein is CASSQGQSYGYTF.

The V gene is TRBV7-8, the J gene TRBJ2-7; 13 nucleotides match TRBD2. The CDR3 is 16 residues long. Per germline, CDR1 SGHVS and CDR2 FQNEAQ. Unmatched junction bases numbered 13, after V lost 5 bases and J lost 9 bases. CDR3 amino acids: CASSLGLAGLLATQYF. The CDR3 DNA is TGTGCCAGCAGCCTGGGACTAGCGGGGCTCCTGGCTACGCAGTACTTC.

This clone occurred once. This chain links TRBV6-1 with TRBJ1-2; perhaps TRBD1 as D (5 bases). This CDR3 has 13 residues. Trimming removed 5 bases from V and 4 bases from J, with 11 bases in between. Germline lookup yields CDR1 MNHNS and CDR2 SASEGT. The CDR3 is CASSPGGGYGYTF. The CDR3 DNA sequence: TGTGCCAGCAGTCCCGGGGGGGGCTATGGCTACACCTTC.

V and J are TRBV29-1 and TRBJ2-1, with a possible D match to TRBD2 (5 bases). The CDR3 runs 12 residues. The V end was cut by 7 bases, the J end by 1 base, with 8 bases between. Per the germline V gene, CDR1 is SQVTM and CDR2 is ANQGSEA. CDR3 nucleotide sequence: TGCAGCGGAGGGAGATCCTACAATGAGCAGTTCTTC. Translated: CSGGRSYNEQFF.

The rearrangement joins TRBV19 to TRBJ2-3, with 8 bases that match TRBD1. Per the germline V gene, CDR1 is LNHDA and CDR2 is SQIVND (reference sequence). V trimming: 11 bases; J trimming: 0 bases; junction bases outside the gene matches: 13. This CDR3 contains 16 residues. CDR3 loop: CASSGGRRGSTDTQYF. The CDR3 DNA reads as TGTGCCTCCTCAGGGGGCAGGCGAGGTAGCACAGATACGCAGTATTTT.